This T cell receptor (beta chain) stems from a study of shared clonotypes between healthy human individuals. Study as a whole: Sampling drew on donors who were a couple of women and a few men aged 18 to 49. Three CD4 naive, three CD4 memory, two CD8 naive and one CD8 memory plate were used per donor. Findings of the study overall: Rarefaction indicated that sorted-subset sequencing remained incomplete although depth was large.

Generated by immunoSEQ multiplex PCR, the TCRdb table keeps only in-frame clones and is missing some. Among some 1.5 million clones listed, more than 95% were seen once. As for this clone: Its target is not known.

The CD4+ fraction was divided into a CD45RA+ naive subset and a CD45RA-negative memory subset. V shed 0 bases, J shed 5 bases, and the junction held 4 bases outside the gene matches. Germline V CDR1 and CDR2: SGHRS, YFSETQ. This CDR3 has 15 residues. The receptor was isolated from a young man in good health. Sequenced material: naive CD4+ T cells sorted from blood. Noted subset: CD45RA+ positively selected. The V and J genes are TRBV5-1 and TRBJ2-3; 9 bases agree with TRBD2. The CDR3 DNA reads TGCGCCAGCAGCTTGGAACTAGCGGGTCTAGATACGCAGTATTTT. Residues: CASSLELAGLDTQYF.